The present T cell receptor (beta chain) was sequenced within a study of graft-versus-host responses after intestinal transplantation. Looking at the study overall: Every one of the recipients received anti-thymocyte globulin induction and afterwards took tacrolimus and steroids for approximately three years. Study outcomes and limitations: Recipient-marrow GvH clones were detected, some having first appeared in ileum or blood. After transplant, early declines in HvG clones were associated with peak levels of circulating GvH clones.

This CDR3 comprises 14 residues. Trimming cost V 4 bases and J 5 bases, with 12 bases left between them. Germline V gene data show CDR1 as PRHDT and CDR2 as FYEKMQ (reference sequence). TCRdb's table, derived via immunoSEQ multiplex PCR, lists solely in-frame clones and lacks some. The data contain tens of thousands of clones, around 87% of them singletons. For this clone: Its antigen is currently unknown.

The TCR sequence derives from a human donor who was the organ donor for an intestinal transplant. Sequences were derived from unstimulated CD8+ T cells sorted from spleen or lymph node cells, sampled before transplant. This chain connects TRBV13 to TRBJ1-5, with D maybe TRBD1 (5 bases). The CDR3 sequence is CASSSGQGDQPQHF. The CDR3 DNA reads TGTGCCAGCAGCTCCGGACAAGGGGATCAGCCCCAGCATTTT.